This T cell receptor beta chain emerged from a study of shared clonotypes between healthy human individuals. The method was immunoSEQ multiplex PCR; TCRdb's version includes in-frame clones alone and lacks a portion of them. The sample has about 2.4 million clones; roughly 93% are singletons. Germline V lookup: CDR1 LNHDA, CDR2 SQIVND (reference sequence). Losses at the gene ends were 1 base for V and 5 bases for J; bases not matched to a gene: 3. There are 14 residues in the CDR3. The specimen sequenced was naive CD4+ T cells from PBMCs. Regarding subset: CD45RA+ positively selected. The origin of this receptor is a man in his late teens or twenties in good health. Some clones in this sample may be carry-over from other donors' samples. The V call is TRBV19, the J call TRBJ2-3; 7 bases map to TRBD2. The CDR3 is CASSIGGSGDTQYF. The CDR3 region has the DNA TGTGCCAGTAGTATAGGCGGGAGCGGAGATACGCAGTATTTT.